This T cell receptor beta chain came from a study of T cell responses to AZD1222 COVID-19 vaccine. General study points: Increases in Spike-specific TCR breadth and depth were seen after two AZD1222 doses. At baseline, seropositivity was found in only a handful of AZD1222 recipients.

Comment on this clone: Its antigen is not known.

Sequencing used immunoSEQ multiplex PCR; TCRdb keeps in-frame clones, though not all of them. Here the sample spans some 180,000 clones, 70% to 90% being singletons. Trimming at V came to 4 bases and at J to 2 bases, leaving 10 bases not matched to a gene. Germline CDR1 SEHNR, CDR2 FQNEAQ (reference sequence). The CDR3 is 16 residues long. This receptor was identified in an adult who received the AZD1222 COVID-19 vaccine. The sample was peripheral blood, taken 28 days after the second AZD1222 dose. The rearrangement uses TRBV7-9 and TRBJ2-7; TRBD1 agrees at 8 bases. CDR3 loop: CASSSGTGGGTYEQYF. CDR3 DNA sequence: TGTGCCAGCAGCTCCGGGACAGGTGGGGGAACCTACGAGCAGTACTTC.